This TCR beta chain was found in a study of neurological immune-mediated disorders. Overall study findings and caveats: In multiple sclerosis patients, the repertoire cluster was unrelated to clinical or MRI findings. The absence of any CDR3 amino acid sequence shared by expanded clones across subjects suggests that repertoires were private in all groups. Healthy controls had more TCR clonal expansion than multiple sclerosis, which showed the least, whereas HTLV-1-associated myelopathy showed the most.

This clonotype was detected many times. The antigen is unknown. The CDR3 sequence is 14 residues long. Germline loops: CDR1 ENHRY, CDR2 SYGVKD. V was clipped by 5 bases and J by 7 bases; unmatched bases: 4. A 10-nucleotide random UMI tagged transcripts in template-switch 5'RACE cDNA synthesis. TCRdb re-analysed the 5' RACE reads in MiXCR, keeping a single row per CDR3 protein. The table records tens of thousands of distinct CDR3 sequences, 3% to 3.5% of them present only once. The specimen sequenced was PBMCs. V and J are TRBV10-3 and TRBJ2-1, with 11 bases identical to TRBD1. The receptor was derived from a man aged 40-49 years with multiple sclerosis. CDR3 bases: TGTGCCATCAGTCCCGGGACAGGGGGTAATGAGCAGTTCTTC. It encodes CAISPGTGGNEQFF.